The 8 T cell receptor beta chains given below trace back to one sample, sequenced in a study of T-cell reconstitution after alpha-beta-depleted transplantation in children. Library preparation (for TCRbeta) was performed with unique molecular identifiers. TCRdb re-derived calls from the PCR reads in MiXCR, one entry per CDR3 protein. The sample lists fewer than 350,000 distinct CDR3 sequences, about 9.9% occurring once. Sequenced here: peripheral blood, sampled 180 days after TCRalphabeta/CD19-depleted stem cell transplant. The source of these receptors is a male patient between 2 and 10 years old who had a stem cell transplant for chronic granulomatous disease, so the T cells may come from the graft donor.

This clonotype came up many times. This sequence joins TRBV14 and TRBJ2-3; D might be TRBD2 (5 bases). Trimming removed 0 bases from V and 6 bases from J, with 10 bases in between. There are 14 residues in the CDR3. The V gene's germline CDR1 is SGHDN and CDR2 FVKESK. This chain's CDR3 is CASSQDWASDTQYF. CDR3 DNA sequence: TGTGCCAGCAGCCAAGATTGGGCTAGCGATACGCAGTATTTT.

The CDR3 nucleotides read TGTGCCAGTACCAATCAAGATTCCCTGTTTTTT. Translation: CASTNQDSLFF. The chain links TRBV19 to TRBJ1-4; the D is unclear. CDR1 is LNHDA and CDR2 is SQIVND in the germline V gene (reference sequence). The CDR3 has 11 amino acids. Trimming cost V 7 bases and J 14 bases, with 14 bases left between them. The whole variable domain, remainder taken from reference TRBV19 and TRBJ1-4, is DGGITQSPKYLFRKEGQNVTLSCEQNLNHDAMYWYRQDPGQGLRLIYYSQIVNDFQKGDIAEGYSVSREKKESFPLTVTSAQKNPTAFYLCASTNQDSLFFGSGTQLSVL.

This clonotype was counted ten times or more. The chain joins TRBV5-1 to TRBJ2-1, with TRBD2 matching 9 bases. This CDR3 comprises 14 residues. Germline V gene sequence: CDR1 SGHRS, CDR2 YFSETQ. The V gene end was trimmed by 1 base and the J gene end by 5 bases; junction bases not matched to a gene: 1. The CDR3 nucleotides are TGCGCCAGCAGCTTGCTAGCGGGAAACAATGAGCAGTTCTTC. The encoded protein is CASSLLAGNNEQFF.

This clonotype was seen ten or more times. The rearrangement uses TRBV5-1 and TRBJ2-3, with TRBD2 identical over 11 bases. This CDR3 is built from 16 residues. Trimming at V came to 4 bases and at J to 4 bases, leaving 8 bases not matched to a gene. Germline CDR1 SGHRS, CDR2 YFSETQ. CDR3 coding DNA: TGCGCCAGCAGCCCGGGACTAGCGGTCCCTGCAGATACGCAGTATTTT. Translated: CASSPGLAVPADTQYF.

This rearrangement joins TRBV28 to TRBJ1-2, with a weak D call TRBD1 (6 bases). The CDR3 consists of 14 residues. V was clipped by 8 bases and J by 7 bases, with 20 bases between them. Germline V gene data show CDR1 as MDHEN and CDR2 as SYDVKM. CDR3 in DNA: TGTGCCAGCCTTCGGCGGGGGGCGGTAGGTGGCTACACCTTC. This encodes CASLRRGAVGGYTF.

This clonotype has a count of ten or more. The rearrangement links TRBV28 to TRBJ2-3; weak D call: TRBD2 (5 bases). V was shortened by 8 bases and J by 6 bases, with 15 bases between the two germline ends. The CDR3 has 13 amino acids. Germline CDR1 and CDR2: MDHEN and SYDVKM. CDR3 residues: CASEGTATDTQYF. DNA of the CDR3: TGTGCCAGCGAGGGCACAGCGACGGATACGCAGTATTTT.

This clonotype was picked up many times. V usage is TRBV11-2 and J usage is TRBJ1-1, with unresolved D. Trimming took 0 bases from V and 0 from J, leaving 11 bases between them. Germline V gene lookup returns CDR1 SGHAT and CDR2 FQNNGV. The CDR3 covers 16 residues. The CDR3 region has the DNA TGTGCCAGCAGCTTAGATACGCTGGGGATGAACACTGAAGCTTTCTTT. Translated, it gives CASSLDTLGMNTEAFF.

In its sample, this clonotype was seen many times. The gene calls are TRBV12-3 or TRBV12-4 and TRBJ2-6; TRBD2 aligns across 7 bases. After removal of 3 bases from V and 0 bases from J, the junction contained 8 bases not matched to a gene. CDR3 size: 18 residues. CDR3 loop: CASSLGEGPNSGANVLTF. The CDR3 nucleotides read TGTGCCAGCAGTTTGGGGGAGGGACCGAACTCTGGGGCCAACGTCCTGACTTTC.